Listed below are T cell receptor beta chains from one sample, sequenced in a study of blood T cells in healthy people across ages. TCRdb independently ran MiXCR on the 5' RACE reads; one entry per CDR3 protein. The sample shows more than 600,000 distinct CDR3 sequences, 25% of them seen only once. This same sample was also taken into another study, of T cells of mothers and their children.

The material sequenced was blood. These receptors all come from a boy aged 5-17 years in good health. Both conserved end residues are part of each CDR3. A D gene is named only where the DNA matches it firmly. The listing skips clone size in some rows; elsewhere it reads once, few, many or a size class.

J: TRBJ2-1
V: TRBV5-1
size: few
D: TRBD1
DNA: TGCGCCAGCAGCCAGGGACAGGGTCTCGATGAGCAGTTCTTC
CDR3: CASSQGQGLDEQFF

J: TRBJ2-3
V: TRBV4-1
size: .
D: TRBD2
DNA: TGCGCCAGCAGCCAAGTCCCTGGACTAGCGGGAGGGGATACGCAGTATTTT
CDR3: CASSQVPGLAGGDTQYF

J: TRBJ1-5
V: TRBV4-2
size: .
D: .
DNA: TGTGCCAGCAGCCAAGAAATTTGGAATCAGCCCCAGCATTTT
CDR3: CASSQEIWNQPQHF

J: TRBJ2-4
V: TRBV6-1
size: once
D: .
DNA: TGTGCCAGCAGTAGGGACGGAGTAATTCAGTACTTC
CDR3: CASSRDGVIQYF

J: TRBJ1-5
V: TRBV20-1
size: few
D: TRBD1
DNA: TGCAGTAGGCGGGACAGAGTCAATCAGCCCCAGCATTTT
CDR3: CSRRDRVNQPQHF

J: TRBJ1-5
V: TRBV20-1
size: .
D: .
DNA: TGCAGTGCTAGATCCGGGGGTGGGGATCAGCCCCAGCATTTT
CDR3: CSARSGGGDQPQHF

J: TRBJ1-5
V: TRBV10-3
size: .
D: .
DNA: TGTGCCATCAGTGACTATGGACCGCATAATCAGCCCCAGCATTTT
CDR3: CAISDYGPHNQPQHF

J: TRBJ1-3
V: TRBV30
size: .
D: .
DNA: TGTGCCTGGAGTGTACAAGTAGGGAGAAACACCATATATTTT
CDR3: CAWSVQVGRNTIYF

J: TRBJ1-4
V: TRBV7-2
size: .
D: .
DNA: TGTGCCAGCAGCTTACGGCCCATTGGGGGATCTTTTGAAAAACTGTTTTTT
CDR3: CASSLRPIGGSFEKLFF

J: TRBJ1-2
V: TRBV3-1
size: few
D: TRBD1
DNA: TGTGCCAGCAGCTATACAGGGGGGAATGGCTACACCTTC
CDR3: CASSYTGGNGYTF

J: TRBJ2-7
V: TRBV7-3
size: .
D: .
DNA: TGTGCCAGCAGCGCTTCGGTGGGGCGCGAGCAGTACTTC
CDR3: CASSASVGREQYF

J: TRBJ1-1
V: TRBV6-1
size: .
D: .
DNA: TGTGCCAGCAGTCGGATGTACACTGAAGCTTTCTTT
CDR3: CASSRMYTEAFF

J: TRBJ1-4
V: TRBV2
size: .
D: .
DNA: TGTGCCAGCAGTGCTCGGGAAATCGATGAAAAACTGTTTTTT
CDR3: CASSAREIDEKLFF

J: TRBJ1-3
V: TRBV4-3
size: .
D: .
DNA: TGCGCCAGCAGCCCTAAGTCCCCGACGGTCCCCTCTGGAAACACCATATATTTT
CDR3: CASSPKSPTVPSGNTIYF

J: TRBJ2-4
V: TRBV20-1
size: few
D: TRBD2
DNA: TGCAGTGCTAGATTCGAGCGGGGAAACATTCAGTACTTC
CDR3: CSARFERGNIQYF

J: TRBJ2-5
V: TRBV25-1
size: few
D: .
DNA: TGCGCCAGCAGTGAAGGGGGAATGGTCGAGACCCAGTACTTC
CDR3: CASSEGGMVETQYF

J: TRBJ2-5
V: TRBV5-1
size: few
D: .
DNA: TGCGCCAGCAGCCCTCGGTTTCAAGAGACCCAGTACTTC
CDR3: CASSPRFQETQYF

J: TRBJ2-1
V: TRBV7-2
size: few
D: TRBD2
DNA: TGTGCCAGCAGCTTAGCGGCTAGCGGGAGGGTCAATGAGCAGTTCTTC
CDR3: CASSLAASGRVNEQFF

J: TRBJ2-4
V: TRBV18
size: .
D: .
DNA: TGTGCCAGCTCACCCTCGGGGGTCGGATTTGTATACTTC
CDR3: CASSPSGVGFVYF

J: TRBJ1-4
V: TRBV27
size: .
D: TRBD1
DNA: TGTGCCAGCAGTGCACAGGGGGCAGGTGAAAAACTGTTTTTT
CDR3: CASSAQGAGEKLFF

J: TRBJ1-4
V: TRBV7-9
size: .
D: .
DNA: TGTGCCAGCAGCTCCCCCGGGGGGAATGAAAAACTGTTTTTT
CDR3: CASSSPGGNEKLFF

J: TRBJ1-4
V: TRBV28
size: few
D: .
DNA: TGTGCCAGCAGCCCCCGGGGGCCGGCTAATGAAAAACTGCTTTTT
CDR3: CASSPRGPANEKLLF

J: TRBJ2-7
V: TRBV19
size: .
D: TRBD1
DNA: TGTGCCAGTAGTGTCGGACAGGGTTTTTCCTACGAGCAGTACTTC
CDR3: CASSVGQGFSYEQYF

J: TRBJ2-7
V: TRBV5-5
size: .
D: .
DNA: TGTGCCAGCAGCGCTCCGGGACGAGACTCCTACGAGCGGTACTTC
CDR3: CASSAPGRDSYERYF

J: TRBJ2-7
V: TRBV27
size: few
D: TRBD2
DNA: TGTGCCAGCAGTTTTGAGGGGACTATCCTTTACGAGCAGTACTTC
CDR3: CASSFEGTILYEQYF

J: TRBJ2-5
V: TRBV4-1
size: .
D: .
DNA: TGCGCCAGCAGCCAACAGGAAGTTGGGGAGACCCAGTACTTC
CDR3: CASSQQEVGETQYF

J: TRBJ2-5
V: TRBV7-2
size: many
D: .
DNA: TGTGCCAGCAGCTTAAAATCAGGGATAGTAGAGACCCAGTACTTC
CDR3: CASSLKSGIVETQYF

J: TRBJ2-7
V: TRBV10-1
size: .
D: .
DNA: TGCGCCAGCAGTGATACGGGATCTGACGAGCAGTACTTC
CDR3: CASSDTGSDEQYF

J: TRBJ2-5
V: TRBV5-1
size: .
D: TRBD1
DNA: TGCGCCAGCAGCCCGGGGACAGGGGTGAAGGAGACCCAGTACTTC
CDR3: CASSPGTGVKETQYF

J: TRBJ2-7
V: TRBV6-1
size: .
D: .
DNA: TGTGCCAGCAGCGTAGGTAGGGGGGTCTCCTACGAGCAGTACTTC
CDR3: CASSVGRGVSYEQYF

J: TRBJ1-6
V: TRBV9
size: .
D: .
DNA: TGTGCCAGCAGCGTAGGTCAGGGAGGGAATTCACCCCTCCACTTT
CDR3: CASSVGQGGNSPLHF

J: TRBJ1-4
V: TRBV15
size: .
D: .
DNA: TGTGCCACCAGCAGAGATTTTCTATCAAATGAAAAACTGTTTTTT
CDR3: CATSRDFLSNEKLFF

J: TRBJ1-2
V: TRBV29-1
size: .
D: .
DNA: TGCAGCGCCGGAGGGAACAACTATGGCTACGCCTTC
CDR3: CSAGGNNYGYAF

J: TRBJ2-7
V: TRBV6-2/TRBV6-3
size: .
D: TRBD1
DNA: TGTGCCAGCACGACCCGGGACAGGGAGGCCTACGAGCAGTACTTC
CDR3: CASTTRDREAYEQYF

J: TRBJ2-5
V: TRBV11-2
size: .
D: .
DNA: TGTGCCAGCAGCTTAGGCCCCGGGGGAAAAGAGACCCAGTACTTC
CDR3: CASSLGPGGKETQYF

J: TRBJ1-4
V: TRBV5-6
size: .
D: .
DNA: TGTGCCAGCAGCGCGGCCGGGACGGATGAAAAACTGTTTTTT
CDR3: CASSAAGTDEKLFF

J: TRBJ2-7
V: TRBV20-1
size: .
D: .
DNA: TGCAGTGCGGAAAACCGGGACGAGCAGTACTTC
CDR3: CSAENRDEQYF

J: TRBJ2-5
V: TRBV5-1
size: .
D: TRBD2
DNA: TGCGCCAGCAGCCCGGGGACTAGCGGTCCGTTTCGGGAGACCCAGTACTTC
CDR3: CASSPGTSGPFRETQYF

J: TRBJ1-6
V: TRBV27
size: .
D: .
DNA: TGTGCCAGCAGTAAGGGGTGTAATTCACCCCTCCACTTT
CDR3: CASSKGCNSPLHF

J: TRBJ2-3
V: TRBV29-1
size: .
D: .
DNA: TGCAGCGGCGTAGGAGGGGAGACCACTCCTAGCACAGATACGCAGTATTTT
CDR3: CSGVGGETTPSTDTQYF

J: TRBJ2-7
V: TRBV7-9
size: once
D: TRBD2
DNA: TGTGCCAGCAGCCTCGTTAAAGCGGGATTTCACTACGAGCAGTACTTC
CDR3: CASSLVKAGFHYEQYF

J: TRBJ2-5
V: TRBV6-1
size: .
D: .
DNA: TGTGCCAGCAGTGAGCTAGCGTGGGGGGAGACCCAGTACTTC
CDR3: CASSELAWGETQYF

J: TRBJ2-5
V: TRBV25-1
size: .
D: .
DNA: TGTGCCAGCAGTGGCCCGAAAGAGACCCAGTACTTC
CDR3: CASSGPKETQYF

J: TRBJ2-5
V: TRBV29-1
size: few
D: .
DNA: TGCAGCGGGAAGGGGGGGCCCACTCAGACCCAGTACTTC
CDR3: CSGKGGPTQTQYF

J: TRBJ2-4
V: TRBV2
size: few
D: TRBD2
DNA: TGTGCCAGCTGGCGGGAGCAGGGAGGGGACATTCAGTACTTC
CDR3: CASWREQGGDIQYF

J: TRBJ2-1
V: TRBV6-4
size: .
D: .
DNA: TGTGCCAGCGGACTCAACCAAGGGAATGAGCAGTTCTTC
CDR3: CASGLNQGNEQFF

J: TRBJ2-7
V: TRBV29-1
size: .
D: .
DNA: TGCAGCGTTGATCCTGGGAGTCTTGGCTCCTACGAGCAGTACTTC
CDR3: CSVDPGSLGSYEQYF

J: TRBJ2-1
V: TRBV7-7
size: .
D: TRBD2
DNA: TGTGCTAGCAGCTTAGGAGGACTAGTCGTTGAGCAGTTCTTC
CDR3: CASSLGGLVVEQFF

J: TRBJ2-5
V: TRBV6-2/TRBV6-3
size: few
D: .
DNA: TGTGCCAGCAGACAAGACCCGGCCCAGTACTTC
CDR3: CASRQDPAQYF

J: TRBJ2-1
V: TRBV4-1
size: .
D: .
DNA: TGCGCCAGCAGCCAAGTCCCAGTCGATGAGCAGTTCTTC
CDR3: CASSQVPVDEQFF